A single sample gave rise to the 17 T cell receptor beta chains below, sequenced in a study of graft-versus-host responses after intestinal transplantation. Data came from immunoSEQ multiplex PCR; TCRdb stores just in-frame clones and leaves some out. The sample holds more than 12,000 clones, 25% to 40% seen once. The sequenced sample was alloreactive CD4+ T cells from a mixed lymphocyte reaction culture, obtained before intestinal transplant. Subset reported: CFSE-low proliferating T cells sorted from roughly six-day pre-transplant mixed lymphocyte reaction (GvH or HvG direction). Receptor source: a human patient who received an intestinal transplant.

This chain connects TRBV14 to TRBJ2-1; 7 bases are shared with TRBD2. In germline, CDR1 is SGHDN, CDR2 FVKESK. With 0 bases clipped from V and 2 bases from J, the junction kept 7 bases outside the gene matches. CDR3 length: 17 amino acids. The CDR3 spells CASSQDLIGLAYNEQFF. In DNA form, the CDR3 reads TGTGCCAGCAGCCAAGATCTAATAGGACTAGCCTACAATGAGCAGTTCTTC.

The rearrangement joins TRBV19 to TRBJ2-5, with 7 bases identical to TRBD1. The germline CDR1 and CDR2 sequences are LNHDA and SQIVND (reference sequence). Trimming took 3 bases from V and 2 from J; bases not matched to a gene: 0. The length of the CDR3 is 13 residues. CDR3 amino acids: CASSMGQQETQYF. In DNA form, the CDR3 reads TGTGCCAGTAGTATGGGACAGCAAGAGACCCAGTACTTC.

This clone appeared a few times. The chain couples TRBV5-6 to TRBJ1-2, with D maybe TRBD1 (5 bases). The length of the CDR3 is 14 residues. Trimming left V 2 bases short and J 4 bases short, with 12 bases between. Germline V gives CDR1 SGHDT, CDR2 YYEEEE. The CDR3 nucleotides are TGTGCCAGCAGCTTCGTAAGAGACAGCTATGGCTACACCTTC. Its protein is CASSFVRDSYGYTF.

In nucleotides, the CDR3 is TGTGCCTGGAGTGGTTTCCTACAAGAGACCCAGTACTTC. Its translation: CAWSGFLQETQYF. This chain connects TRBV30 to TRBJ2-5; no firm D call. Germline V gene sequence: CDR1 GTSNPN, CDR2 SVGIG (reference sequence). V was pared by 1 base and J by 2 bases, with 8 bases between. The CDR3 runs 13 residues.

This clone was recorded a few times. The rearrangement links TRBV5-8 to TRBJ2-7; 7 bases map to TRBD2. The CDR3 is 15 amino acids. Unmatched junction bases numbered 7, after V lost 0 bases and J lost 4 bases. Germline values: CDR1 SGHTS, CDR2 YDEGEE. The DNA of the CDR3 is TGTGCCAGCAGCTTGGGCGGGGAGGGCCGGTACGAGCAGTACTTC. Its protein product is CASSLGGEGRYEQYF.

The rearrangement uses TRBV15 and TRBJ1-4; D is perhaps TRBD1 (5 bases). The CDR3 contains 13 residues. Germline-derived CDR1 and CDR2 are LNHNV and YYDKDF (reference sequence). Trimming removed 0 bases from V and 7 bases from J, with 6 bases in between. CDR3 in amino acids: CATSRDQGEKLFF. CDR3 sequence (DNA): TGTGCCACCAGCAGAGATCAGGGTGAAAAACTGTTTTTT.

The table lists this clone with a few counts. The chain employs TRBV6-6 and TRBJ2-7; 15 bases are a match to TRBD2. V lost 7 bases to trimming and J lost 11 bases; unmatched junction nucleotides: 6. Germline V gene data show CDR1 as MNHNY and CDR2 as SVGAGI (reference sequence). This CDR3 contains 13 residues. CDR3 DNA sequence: TGTGCCAGCAAGAGGACTAGCGGGAGGGCGGAGTACTTC. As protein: CASKRTSGRAEYF.

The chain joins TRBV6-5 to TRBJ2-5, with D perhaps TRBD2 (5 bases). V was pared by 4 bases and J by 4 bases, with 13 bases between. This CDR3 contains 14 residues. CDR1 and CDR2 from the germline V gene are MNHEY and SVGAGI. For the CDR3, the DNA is TGTGCCAGCAGTTCATCACTAGGTGGAGAGACCCAGTACTTC. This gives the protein CASSSSLGGETQYF.

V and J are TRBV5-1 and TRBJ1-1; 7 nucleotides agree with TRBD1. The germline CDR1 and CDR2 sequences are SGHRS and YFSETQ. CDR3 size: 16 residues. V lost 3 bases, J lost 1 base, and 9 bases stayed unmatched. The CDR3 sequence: CASSSVTGMANTEAFF. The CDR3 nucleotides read TGCGCCAGCAGCTCAGTGACAGGGATGGCGAACACTGAAGCTTTCTTT.

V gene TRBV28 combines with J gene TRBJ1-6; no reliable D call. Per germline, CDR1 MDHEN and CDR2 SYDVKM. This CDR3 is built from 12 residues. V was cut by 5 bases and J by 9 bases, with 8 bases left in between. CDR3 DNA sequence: TGTGCCAGCAGTGAGCGGATTTCACCCCTCCACTTT. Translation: CASSERISPLHF.

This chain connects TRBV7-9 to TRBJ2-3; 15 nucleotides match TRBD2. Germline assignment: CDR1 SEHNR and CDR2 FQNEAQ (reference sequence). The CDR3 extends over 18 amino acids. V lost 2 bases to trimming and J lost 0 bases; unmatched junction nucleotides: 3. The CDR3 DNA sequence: TGTGCCAGCAGCTTAATCGGGACTAGCGGGAGGAGCACAGATACGCAGTATTTT. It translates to CASSLIGTSGRSTDTQYF.

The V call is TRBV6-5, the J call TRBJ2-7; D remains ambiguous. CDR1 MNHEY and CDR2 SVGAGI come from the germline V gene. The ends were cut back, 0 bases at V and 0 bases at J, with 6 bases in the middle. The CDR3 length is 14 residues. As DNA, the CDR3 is TGTGCCAGCAGTTACTCATCCTACTCCTACGAGCAGTACTTC. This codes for CASSYSSYSYEQYF.

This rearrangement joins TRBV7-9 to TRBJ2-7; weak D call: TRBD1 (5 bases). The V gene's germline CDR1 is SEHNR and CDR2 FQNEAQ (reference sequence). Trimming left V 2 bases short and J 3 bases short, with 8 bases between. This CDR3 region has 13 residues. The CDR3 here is CASSLIQGYEQYF. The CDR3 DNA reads TGTGCCAGCAGCTTAATTCAGGGCTACGAGCAGTACTTC.

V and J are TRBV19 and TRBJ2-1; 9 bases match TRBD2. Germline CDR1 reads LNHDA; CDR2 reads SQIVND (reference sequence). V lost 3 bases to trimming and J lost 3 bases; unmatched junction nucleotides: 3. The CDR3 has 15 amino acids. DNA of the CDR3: TGTGCCAGTAGTATCTCTAGCGGGAACTACAATGAGCAGTTCTTC. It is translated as CASSISSGNYNEQFF.

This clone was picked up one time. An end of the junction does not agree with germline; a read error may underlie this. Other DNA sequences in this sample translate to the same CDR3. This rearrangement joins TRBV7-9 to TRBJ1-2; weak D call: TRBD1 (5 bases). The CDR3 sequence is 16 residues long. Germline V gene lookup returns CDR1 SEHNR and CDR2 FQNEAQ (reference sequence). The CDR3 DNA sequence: TGTGCCAGCAGCATGACGGGACCGTACGGCGGGAGTGGCTATACCTTC. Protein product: CASSMTGPYGGSGYTF.

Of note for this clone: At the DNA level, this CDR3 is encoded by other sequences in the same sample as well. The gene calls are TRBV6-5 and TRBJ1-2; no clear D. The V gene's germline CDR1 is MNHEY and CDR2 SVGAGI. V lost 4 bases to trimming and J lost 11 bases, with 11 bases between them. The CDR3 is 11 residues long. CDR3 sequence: CASSSPSGYTF. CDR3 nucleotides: TGTGCCAGCAGTTCCCCCTCTGGTTACACCTTC.

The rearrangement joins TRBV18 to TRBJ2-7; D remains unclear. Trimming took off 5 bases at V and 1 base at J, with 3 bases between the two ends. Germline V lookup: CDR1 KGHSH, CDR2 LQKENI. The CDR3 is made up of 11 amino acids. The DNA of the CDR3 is TGTGCCAGCTCAGCTTCCTACGAGCAGTACTTC. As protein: CASSASYEQYF.